The 25 T cell receptor beta chains below all came from one sample that was sequenced in a study of blood T cell repertoires in COVID-19. TCRdb's copy holds only in-frame clones and misses some; the assay was immunoSEQ multiplex PCR. The top ten clones hold over 9.5% of a sample with about 59,000 clones, 78% of them seen once. The sequenced material came from peripheral blood. The receptors here all came from a man aged 80 or over with acute or convalescent COVID-19.

The chain joins TRBV30 to TRBJ1-6; D perhaps matches TRBD1 (6 bases). Germline CDR1 GTSNPN, CDR2 SVGIG (reference sequence). The CDR3 is made up of 16 amino acids. The V end lost 4 bases, the J end lost 7 bases, and 20 bases lay between the germline ends. The CDR3 sequence: CAWTTPSGTPNSPLHF. CDR3 nucleotides: TGTGCCTGGACTACCCCCTCCGGGACACCGAATTCACCCCTCCACTTT.

The chain employs TRBV7-6 and TRBJ1-4; 8 nucleotides agree with TRBD1. J was trimmed by 7 bases and V by 5 bases; bases with no gene match: 12. This CDR3 is built from 16 residues. Germline values: CDR1 SGHVS, CDR2 FNYEAQ. Written as DNA, the CDR3 is TGTGCCAGCAGCCTCGGACAGGGAGGACGGTCTGAAAAACTGTTTTTT. Translated: CASSLGQGGRSEKLFF.

In its sample, this clone was seen once. Written as DNA, the CDR3 is TGTGCCAGCTCTCCAGGGGCAGGTAATTCACCCCTCCACTTT. Translated: CASSPGAGNSPLHF. The rearrangement links TRBV18 to TRBJ1-6, with D perhaps TRBD1 (6 bases). This CDR3 is built from 14 residues. V dropped 6 bases and J dropped 6 bases, with 12 bases sitting between them. Germline V CDR1 and CDR2: KGHSH, LQKENI. Based on the CDR3 plus reference TRBV18 and TRBJ1-6, the full variable domain is NAGVMQNPRHLVRRRGQEARLRCSPMKGHSHVYWYRQLPEEGLKFMVYLQKENIIDESGMPKERFSAEFPKEGPSILRIQQVVRGDSAAYFCASSPGAGNSPLHFGNGTRLTVT.

The V call is TRBV5-1, the J call TRBJ2-3, with TRBD2 matching 10 bases. The CDR3 runs to 14 residues. J was trimmed by 5 bases and V by 4 bases; bases with no gene match: 4. Germline V CDR1 and CDR2: SGHRS, YFSETQ. The CDR3 bases are TGCGCCAGCAGCATCCCTAGCGGGGGAGATACGCAGTATTTT. It translates to CASSIPSGGDTQYF.

V is TRBV5-1 and J is TRBJ2-2, with 7 bases lining up with TRBD1. The J segment lost 6 bases and the V segment lost 0 bases, leaving 2 bases of the junction unmatched. The CDR3 sequence is 14 residues long. CDR1 is SGHRS, CDR2 YFSETQ, per germline. For the CDR3, the DNA is TGCGCCAGCAGCTTGGGTCAGGGGGCCGGGGAGCTGTTTTTT. This codes for CASSLGQGAGELFF.

The chain links TRBV28 to TRBJ1-1; the D gene is possibly TRBD1 (5 bases). V was pared by 1 base and J by 3 bases, with 12 bases between. CDR3 size: 15 residues. Germline V CDR1 and CDR2: MDHEN, SYDVKM. The CDR3 coding sequence is TGTGCCAGCAGTTTATTGGGCGCGGGGGACACTGAAGCTTTCTTT. The encoded protein is CASSLLGAGDTEAFF.

The chain uses TRBV15 and TRBJ1-5; the match to TRBD1 covers 12 bases. The germline CDR1 and CDR2 sequences are LNHNV and YYDKDF (reference sequence). The ends lost 1 base at V and 7 bases at J; junction bases unmatched: 8. The CDR3 consists of 17 residues. This CDR3 reads CATSRGLGQGAGQPQHF. The CDR3 bases are TGTGCCACCAGCAGAGGGTTGGGACAGGGGGCCGGGCAGCCCCAGCATTTT.

The chain uses TRBV6-1 and TRBJ1-1; 10 bases are a match to TRBD1. V was pared by 3 bases and J by 1 base, with 8 bases of the junction left unmatched. Germline assignment: CDR1 MNHNS and CDR2 SASEGT. The CDR3 runs 17 residues. The CDR3, as DNA: TGTGCCAGCAGTGACCGAATTCGGGACAGGGGGAACACTGAAGCTTTCTTT. It yields the protein CASSDRIRDRGNTEAFF.

CDR3 DNA sequence: TGTGCCAGCAGTTTATCCCGGACAGGGGGCACAGATACGCAGTATTTT. As protein: CASSLSRTGGTDTQYF. The chain combines TRBV27 with TRBJ2-3, with 9 positions matching TRBD1. Germline CDR1 MNHEY, CDR2 SMNVEV (reference sequence). Trimming cost V 0 bases and J 1 base; bases outside gene matches: 2. The CDR3 sequence is 16 residues long.

The CDR3 coding sequence is TGTGCCAGCAACGGGGGGGCAGCTAATGAAAAACTGTTTTTT. Protein sequence: CASNGGAANEKLFF. This chain joins TRBV28 and TRBJ1-4, with TRBD1 as a possible D gene (6 bases). The V gene lost 7 bases and the J gene lost 3 bases, with 12 bases spanning the gap. The CDR3 spans 14 residues. Per germline, CDR1 MDHEN and CDR2 SYDVKM.

The rearrangement joins TRBV13 to TRBJ1-1, with 11 bases matching TRBD1. This CDR3 region has 14 residues. Trimming took 5 bases from V and 4 from J; bases not matched to a gene: 3. Germline V CDR1 and CDR2: PRHDT, FYEKMQ (reference sequence). The CDR3 nucleotides read TGTGCCAGCAGCACCGGGACAGGGGGCACTGAAGCTTTCTTT. Protein product: CASSTGTGGTEAFF.

J is TRBJ2-7 and V is TRBV19; no firm D call. The germline V gene encodes CDR1 LNHDA and CDR2 SQIVND (reference sequence). The CDR3 is made up of 11 amino acids. V was clipped by 8 bases and J by 3 bases, with 8 bases between them. The CDR3 reads CASGRNYEQYF. The CDR3 coding sequence is TGTGCCAGTGGCAGAAACTACGAGCAGTACTTC.

This chain links TRBV11-3 with TRBJ1-2; D is perhaps TRBD1 (6 bases). Looked up from germline, CDR1 is SGHNT and CDR2 is YENEEA. This CDR3 has 12 amino acids. V lost 3 bases to trimming and J lost 9 bases, with 11 bases between them. Written as DNA, the CDR3 is TGTGCCAGCAGCTTCAGAGGGGGTAGCTACACCTTC. Amino acid sequence: CASSFRGGSYTF.

The chain links TRBV3-1 (or the pseudogene TRBV3-2) to TRBJ2-1, with a tentative D call TRBD1 (5 bases). V gave up 0 bases and J gave up 12 bases, with 9 bases separating them. This CDR3 region has 12 residues. Germline CDR1 LGHDT, CDR2 YNNKEL (reference sequence). As DNA, the CDR3 is TGTGCCAGCAGCCAAGAGGACACGGCGCAGTTCTTC. Protein product: CASSQEDTAQFF.

This clone was recorded only once. The chain uses TRBV18 and TRBJ1-5; TRBD1 matches 7 bases. V trimming: 8 bases; J trimming: 3 bases; junction bases outside the gene matches: 7. The CDR3 has 14 amino acids. The germline V gene has CDR1 KGHSH and CDR2 LQKENI. CDR3 in DNA: TGTGCCAGCCGTGACAGGGCGTTCAATCAGCCCCAGCATTTT. As protein: CASRDRAFNQPQHF.

The chain carries TRBV5-4 and TRBJ2-5, with no clear D. The CDR3 totals 13 residues. From germline, CDR1 is SGHNT and CDR2 YYREEE (reference sequence). V gave up 2 bases and J gave up 0 bases, with 5 bases separating them. CDR3 in amino acids: CASSFADQETQYF. The DNA for the CDR3 is TGTGCCAGCAGCTTTGCAGACCAAGAGACCCAGTACTTC.

The rearrangement links TRBV30 to TRBJ2-7; TRBD1 might be the D (5 bases). Germline loops: CDR1 GTSNPN, CDR2 SVGIG (reference sequence). Trimming shortened V by 1 base and J by 0 bases, and 10 bases separated the two germline ends. This CDR3 contains 14 residues. In DNA, the CDR3 is TGTGCCTGGAGTGAAGGGGCGAGCTCCTACGAGCAGTACTTC. Encoded protein: CAWSEGASSYEQYF.

This clone came up a few times. CDR3 in DNA: TGTGCGTCTTGGGAGATGGCGACAGATACGCAGTATTTT. It is translated as CASWEMATDTQYF. The chain has TRBV19 and TRBJ2-3; TRBD2 is a possible D gene (5 bases). Germline values: CDR1 LNHDA, CDR2 SQIVND (reference sequence). There are 13 residues in the CDR3. The variable domain in full, completed from reference TRBV19 and TRBJ2-3, reads DGGITQSPKYLFRKEGQNVTLSCEQNLNHDAMYWYRQDPGQGLRLIYYSQIVNDFQKGDIAEGYSVSREKKESFPLTVTSAQKNPTAFYLCASWEMATDTQYFGPGTRLTVL.

This clone was detected only a few times. This chain uses TRBV12-3 or TRBV12-4 with TRBJ1-5, with TRBD1 matching 7 bases. The CDR3 runs to 13 residues. Losses at the gene ends were 6 bases for V and 6 bases for J; bases not matched to a gene: 5. As DNA, the CDR3 is TGTGCCAGCAGGAAGACAGGGACTCAGCCCCAGCATTTT. Residues: CASRKTGTQPQHF.

The chain links TRBV4-1 to TRBJ2-3, with TRBD1 matching 8 bases. V was clipped by 4 bases and J by 6 bases; unmatched bases: 9. This CDR3 region has 15 residues. CDR1 is MGHRA and CDR2 is YSYEKL in the germline V gene. The CDR3 DNA sequence: TGCGCCAGCAGCCTCTCACAGGGGGTGTGGGATACGCAGTATTTT. This gives the protein CASSLSQGVWDTQYF.

This CDR3 reads CASSLAPSGREETQYF. CDR3 coding DNA: TGCGCCAGCAGCTTGGCCCCTAGCGGGAGGGAGGAGACCCAGTACTTC. The J gene is TRBJ2-5, the V gene TRBV5-1, with TRBD2 matching over 12 bases. The germline gives CDR1 SGHRS, CDR2 YFSETQ. Trimming took 0 bases from V and 5 from J; bases not matched to a gene: 5. The CDR3 consists of 16 residues.

This chain connects TRBV6-5 to TRBJ1-2, with a weak D call TRBD1 (6 bases). The CDR3 length is 13 residues. CDR1 and CDR2 (germline): MNHEY, SVGAGI. Trimming left V 6 bases short and J 0 bases short, with 8 bases between. CDR3 residues: CASRGQPNYGYTF. CDR3 coding DNA: TGTGCCAGCAGAGGACAGCCTAACTATGGCTACACCTTC.

The V and J genes are TRBV5-6 and TRBJ2-7, with 13 nucleotides matching TRBD2. The CDR3 totals 16 residues. After removal of 3 bases from V and 2 bases from J, the junction contained 5 bases not matched to a gene. Looked up from germline, CDR1 is SGHDT and CDR2 is YYEEEE. The CDR3 DNA reads as TGTGCCAGCAGCTCCTGGGGACTAGCGGGGCCCTACGAGCAGTACTTC. It codes for CASSSWGLAGPYEQYF.

J is TRBJ2-1 and V is TRBV2, with 9 bases identical to TRBD1. CDR3 size: 14 residues. The V segment lost 7 bases and the J segment 4 bases; nucleotides outside the gene matches: 5. Germline V lookup: CDR1 SNHLY, CDR2 FYNNEI. The CDR3 loop reads CASILQGAYNEQFF. The CDR3 DNA reads as TGTGCCAGCATACTACAGGGGGCGTACAATGAGCAGTTCTTC.

The chain couples TRBV16 to TRBJ1-5, with TRBD1 identical over 10 bases. This CDR3 has 14 amino acids. Germline trimming cut 4 bases from V and 5 bases from J; bases unmatched to any gene: 2. Germline CDR1 KGHSY, CDR2 FQNENV. CDR3: CASSRGTGDQPQHF. CDR3 nucleotide sequence: TGTGCCAGCAGCCGAGGGACAGGGGATCAGCCCCAGCATTTT.